Below are 2 T cell receptor beta chains sequenced from a single sample in a study of shared clonotypes between healthy human individuals. TCRdb's copy holds only in-frame clones and misses some; the assay was immunoSEQ multiplex PCR. The table includes approximately 320,000 clones, around 67% detected once. Source material: memory CD4+ T cells sorted from blood. Subset specified: CD45RA-negative fraction. These receptors were collected from a man between 25 and 39 years old in good health.

There are many counts of this clone. The genes are TRBV29-1 and TRBJ1-1; tentative D call: TRBD1 (5 bases). CDR1 SQVTM and CDR2 ANQGSEA come from the germline V gene. This CDR3 has 12 amino acids. Deletions cut 6 bases from V and 4 bases from J, with 12 bases between. CDR3 in DNA: TGCAGCGTAGGTCGGGGCCCCACTGAAGCTTTCTTT. Translation: CSVGRGPTEAFF.

V and J are TRBV11-2 and TRBJ2-7, with D possibly being TRBD1 (5 bases). V was clipped by 3 bases and J by 6 bases, with 9 bases between them. The CDR3 runs to 12 residues. Germline-derived CDR1 and CDR2 are SGHAT and FQNNGV. DNA for the CDR3: TGTGCCAGCAGCTTGGACATCTCCGAGCAGTACTTC. This gives the protein CASSLDISEQYF.